These 19 T cell receptor beta chains were all obtained from the same sample, sequenced in a study of control samples from healthy donors and cancer patients. Measured with immunoSEQ multiplex PCR; TCRdb has only the in-frame clones, and not every one. The sample lists roughly 38,000 clones, roughly 92% occurring once. Sequenced input: blood. These receptors originate from a woman between 45 and 60 years old in good health.

The chain uses TRBV7-2 and TRBJ1-5; no reliable D call. The CDR3 is made up of 12 amino acids. Trimming removed 1 base from V and 9 bases from J, with 7 bases in between. Germline assignment: CDR1 SGHTA and CDR2 FQGNSA. CDR3 amino acids: CASSLGTMPQHF. CDR3 coding DNA: TGTGCCAGCAGCTTAGGGACGATGCCCCAGCATTTT.

The rearrangement links TRBV2 to TRBJ2-7; 9 positions match TRBD1. Germline CDR1 SNHLY, CDR2 FYNNEI. J gave up 7 bases and V 6 bases, and 10 bases lay outside the gene matches. This CDR3 has 14 residues. The CDR3: CASSAGTGRGEQYF. The CDR3 DNA sequence: TGTGCCAGCAGCGCCGGGACAGGGCGAGGGGAGCAGTACTTC.

The rearrangement links TRBV7-3 to TRBJ1-1; 7 bases line up with TRBD1. The CDR3 contains 15 residues. V was pared by 3 bases and J by 4 bases, with 8 bases of the junction left unmatched. Germline V gives CDR1 SGHTA, CDR2 FQGTGA. The CDR3 DNA sequence: TGTGCCAGCAGCTTGACGAGGGGGCTGGTCACTGAAGCTTTCTTT. Protein product: CASSLTRGLVTEAFF. Using reference TRBV7-3 and TRBJ1-1 for the parts outside the CDR3, the full variable domain is GAGVSQTPSNKVTEKGKYVELRCDPISGHTALYWYRQSLGQGPEFLIYFQGTGAADDSGLPNDRFFAVRPEGSVSTLKIQRTERGDSAVYLCASSLTRGLVTEAFFGQGTRLTVV.

The chain carries TRBV5-6 and TRBJ1-1; D is unresolved. This CDR3 is built from 15 residues. Per the germline V gene, CDR1 is SGHDT and CDR2 is YYEEEE. Trimming pared 7 bases from V and 8 bases from J, leaving 24 bases between. This chain's CDR3 is CASGQGTARPKEAFF. The CDR3 nucleotides read TGTGCCAGCGGCCAAGGTACGGCGCGACCGAAAGAAGCTTTCTTT.

The genes are TRBV15 and TRBJ2-1; either TRBD1 or TRBD2 may supply D (5 bases each). Trimming pared 1 base from V and 4 bases from J, leaving 11 bases between. The CDR3 contains 15 residues. The germline V gene has CDR1 LNHNV and CDR2 YYDKDF (reference sequence). CDR3 in amino acids: CATSRVRGPYNEQFF. In nucleotides, the CDR3 is TGTGCCACCAGCAGAGTTCGGGGACCATACAATGAGCAGTTCTTC.

The chain carries TRBV19 and TRBJ1-5, with 7 positions matching TRBD1. The germline gives CDR1 LNHDA, CDR2 SQIVND (reference sequence). Trimming took 3 bases from V and 6 from J; bases not matched to a gene: 8. CDR3 size: 15 residues. For the CDR3, the DNA is TGTGCCAGTAGTATTTTTCAGGGGGGATCTCAGCCCCAGCATTTT. Amino acids: CASSIFQGGSQPQHF.

The V gene is TRBV13, the J gene TRBJ2-3; 10 positions agree with TRBD2. The CDR3 has 16 amino acids. The ends lost 4 bases at V and 2 bases at J; junction bases unmatched: 6. Germline V lookup: CDR1 PRHDT, CDR2 FYEKMQ (reference sequence). In DNA form, the CDR3 reads TGTGCCAGCAGCTGGCCTAGCGGGGGCCCCACAGATACGCAGTATTTT. As protein: CASSWPSGGPTDTQYF.

The chain combines TRBV18 with TRBJ1-4, with D perhaps TRBD1 (5 bases). The CDR3 contains 15 residues. Trimming removed 0 bases from V and 8 bases from J, with 13 bases in between. Germline CDR1 KGHSH, CDR2 LQKENI. The CDR3 loop reads CASSPPSRVGEKLFF. The CDR3 DNA reads as TGTGCCAGCTCACCACCGTCCAGGGTGGGCGAAAAACTGTTTTTT.

V is TRBV5-6 and J is TRBJ1-4, with D perhaps TRBD1 (5 bases). The CDR3 spans 14 residues. Trimming took off 4 bases at V and 0 bases at J, with 7 bases between the two ends. Germline-derived CDR1 and CDR2 are SGHDT and YYEEEE. CDR3 residues: CASSTTATNEKLFF. CDR3 sequence (DNA): TGTGCCAGCAGCACGACAGCAACTAATGAAAAACTGTTTTTT.

This clone occurred once. The V and J genes are TRBV24-1 and TRBJ1-2, with D hard to call. The CDR3 is 14 residues long. Trimming stripped 0 bases from V and 4 bases from J, with 8 bases between. The V gene's germline CDR1 is KGHDR and CDR2 SFDVKD. The CDR3 here is CATSDLGMIYGYTF. DNA for the CDR3: TGTGCCACCAGTGATTTGGGTATGATCTATGGCTACACCTTC.

The chain employs TRBV6-1 and TRBJ1-2; tentatively, D is TRBD1 (5 bases). The CDR3 extends over 20 amino acids. Between the trimmed V and J ends, which lost 4 bases and 3 bases, there was a span of 30 bases. From germline, CDR1 is MNHNS and CDR2 SASEGT. The CDR3 DNA reads as TGTGCCAGCAGTGGGCGGGGTGTAGGTAGGGGAAGAAGTTGGGACTATGGCTACACCTTC. Translated, it gives CASSGRGVGRGRSWDYGYTF.

CDR3 DNA: TGTGCCAGCTCACAAGTTCCGGGCCCCGAAAATTCACCCCTCCACTTT. Translated, it gives CASSQVPGPENSPLHF. The chain couples TRBV18 to TRBJ1-6; the D is unclear. The germline V and J ends were trimmed by 4 bases and 7 bases, with 17 bases remaining between them. The length of the CDR3 is 16 residues. Germline CDR1 reads KGHSH; CDR2 reads LQKENI.

This clone was observed a single time. The V call is TRBV3-1 (or the pseudogene TRBV3-2), the J call TRBJ2-7, with 15 bases matching TRBD2. Looked up from germline, CDR1 is LGHDT and CDR2 is YNNKEL (reference sequence). The ends lost 4 bases at V and 9 bases at J; junction bases unmatched: 4. This CDR3 is 14 amino acids long. CDR3 loop: CASSRTSGGAAQYF. As DNA, the CDR3 is TGTGCCAGCAGCCGGACTAGCGGGGGGGCGGCGCAGTACTTC.

The V call is TRBV5-1, the J call TRBJ2-4, with a possible D match to TRBD1 (6 bases). Germline V lookup: CDR1 SGHRS, CDR2 YFSETQ. V lost 3 bases and J lost 10, with 20 bases in between. The CDR3 has 15 residues. CDR3 protein: CASSWPSDTQGIQYF. The DNA of the CDR3 is TGCGCCAGCAGCTGGCCCTCGGACACCCAGGGGATTCAGTACTTC. Looking up the rest from reference TRBV5-1 and TRBJ2-4 gives the full variable domain: KAGVTQTPRYLIKTRGQQVTLSCSPISGHRSVSWYQQTPGQGLQFLFEYFSETQRNKGNFPGRFSGRQFSNSRSEMNVSTLELGDSALYLCASSWPSDTQGIQYFGAGTRLSVL.

The chain has TRBV30 and TRBJ1-5, with D unclear. Per germline, CDR1 GTSNPN and CDR2 SVGIG (reference sequence). V was trimmed by 0 bases and J by 4 bases, leaving 10 bases between them. The CDR3 contains 14 residues. CDR3 sequence: CAWSVRKTNQPQHF. CDR3 coding DNA: TGTGCCTGGAGTGTAAGGAAAACTAATCAGCCCCAGCATTTT.

The chain joins TRBV19 to TRBJ2-7; weak D call: TRBD1 (6 bases). Per germline, CDR1 LNHDA and CDR2 SQIVND (reference sequence). V was clipped by 5 bases and J by 0 bases, with 14 bases between them. This CDR3 is built from 15 residues. CDR3 in DNA: TGTGCCAGTAGTCAGGGGACGCTTACCTCCTACGAGCAGTACTTC. Encoded protein: CASSQGTLTSYEQYF.

The genes are TRBV6-2 or TRBV6-3 and TRBJ2-3; D possibly corresponds to TRBD1 (6 bases). V lost 5 bases to trimming and J lost 10 bases, with 19 bases between them. The germline CDR1 and CDR2 sequences are MNHEY and SVGEGT. This CDR3 spans 14 amino acids. CDR3 DNA: TGTGCCAGCAGTCCCCGGACAGCCACGGAGGCGCAGTATTTT. Amino acids: CASSPRTATEAQYF.

The CDR3 DNA is TGTGCCAGTAGTCCCTCGGGGGGGTCTAACTATGGCTACACCTTC. As protein: CASSPSGGSNYGYTF. This chain joins TRBV19 and TRBJ1-2; a weak D match, TRBD1 (5 bases). Per the germline V gene, CDR1 is LNHDA and CDR2 is SQIVND (reference sequence). Trimming stripped 5 bases from V and 0 bases from J, with 13 bases between. CDR3 length: 15 residues.

J is TRBJ1-1 and V is TRBV24-1, with D possibly being TRBD1 (5 bases). The CDR3 is made up of 12 amino acids. Trimming took off 9 bases at V and 5 bases at J, with 12 bases between the two ends. The germline V gene encodes CDR1 KGHDR and CDR2 SFDVKD. The CDR3 bases are TGTGCCACCTCGAGGGGACCGACTGAAGCTTTCTTT. It yields the protein CATSRGPTEAFF.